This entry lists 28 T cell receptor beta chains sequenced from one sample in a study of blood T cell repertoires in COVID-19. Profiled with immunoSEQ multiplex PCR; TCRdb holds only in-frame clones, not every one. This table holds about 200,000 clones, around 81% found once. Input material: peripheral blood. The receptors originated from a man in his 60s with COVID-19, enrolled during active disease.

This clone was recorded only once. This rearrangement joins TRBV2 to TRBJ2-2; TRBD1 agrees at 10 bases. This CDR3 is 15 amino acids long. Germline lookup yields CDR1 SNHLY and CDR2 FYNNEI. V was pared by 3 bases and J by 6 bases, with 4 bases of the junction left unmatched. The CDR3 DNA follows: TGTGCCAGCAGTGACCGGGACAGGGGTTCCGGGGAGCTGTTTTTT. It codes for CASSDRDRGSGELFF.

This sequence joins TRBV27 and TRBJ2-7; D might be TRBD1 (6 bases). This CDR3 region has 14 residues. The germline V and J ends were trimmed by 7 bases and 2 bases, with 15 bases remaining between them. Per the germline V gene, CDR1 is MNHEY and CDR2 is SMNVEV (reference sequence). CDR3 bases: TGTGCCAGCACTCCGGGACACACTACCTACGAGCAGTACTTC. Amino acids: CASTPGHTTYEQYF.

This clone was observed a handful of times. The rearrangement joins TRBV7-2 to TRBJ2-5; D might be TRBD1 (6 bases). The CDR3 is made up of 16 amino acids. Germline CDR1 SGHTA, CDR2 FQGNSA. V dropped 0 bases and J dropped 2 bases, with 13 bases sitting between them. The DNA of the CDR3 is TGTGCCAGCAGCTTAGCCCCCCCAGGGGCGCAAGAGACCCAGTACTTC. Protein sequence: CASSLAPPGAQETQYF.

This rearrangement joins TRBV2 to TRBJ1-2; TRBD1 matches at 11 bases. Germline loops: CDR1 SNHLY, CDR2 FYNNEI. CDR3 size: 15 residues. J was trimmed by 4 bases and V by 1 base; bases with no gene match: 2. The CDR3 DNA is TGTGCCAGCAGTGAAGGTGGGACAGGGGGCTATGGCTACACCTTC. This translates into CASSEGGTGGYGYTF.

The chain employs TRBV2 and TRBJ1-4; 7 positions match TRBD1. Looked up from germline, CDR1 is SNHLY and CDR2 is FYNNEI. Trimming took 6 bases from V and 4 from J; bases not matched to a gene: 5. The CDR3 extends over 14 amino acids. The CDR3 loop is CASRGQYSNEKLFF. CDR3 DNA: TGTGCCAGCAGGGGACAGTACAGTAATGAAAAACTGTTTTTT.

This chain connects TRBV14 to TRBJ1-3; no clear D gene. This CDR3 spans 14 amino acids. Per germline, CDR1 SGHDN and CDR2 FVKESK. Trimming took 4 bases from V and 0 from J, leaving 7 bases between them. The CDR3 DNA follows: TGTGCCAGCAGCCCGTCTACCTCTGGAAACACCATATATTTT. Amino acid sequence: CASSPSTSGNTIYF.

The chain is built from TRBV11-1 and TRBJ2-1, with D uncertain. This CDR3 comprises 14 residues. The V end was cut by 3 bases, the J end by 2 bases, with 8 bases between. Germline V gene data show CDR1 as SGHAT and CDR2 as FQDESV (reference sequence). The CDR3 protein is CASSLRRPYNEQFF. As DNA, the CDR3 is TGTGCCAGCAGCTTGCGGCGGCCCTACAATGAGCAGTTCTTC. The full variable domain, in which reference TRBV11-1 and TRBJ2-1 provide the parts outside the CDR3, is EAEVAQSPRYKITEKSQAVAFWCDPISGHATLYWYRQILGQGPELLVQFQDESVVDDSQLPKDRFSAERLKGVDSTLKIQPAELGDSAMYLCASSLRRPYNEQFFGPGTRLTVL.

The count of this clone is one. As DNA, the CDR3 is TGTGCCAGCAGGCCGGACAGAAATAACTATGGCTACACCTTC. Encoded protein: CASRPDRNNYGYTF. The chain links TRBV6-5 to TRBJ1-2; tentatively, D is TRBD1 (6 bases). The CDR3 is 14 amino acids. V dropped 6 bases and J dropped 1 base, with 12 bases sitting between them. Germline V gene sequence: CDR1 MNHEY, CDR2 SVGAGI.

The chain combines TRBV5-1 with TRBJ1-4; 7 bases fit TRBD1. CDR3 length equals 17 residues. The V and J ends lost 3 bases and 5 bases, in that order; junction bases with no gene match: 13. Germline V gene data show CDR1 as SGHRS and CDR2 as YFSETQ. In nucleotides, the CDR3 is TGCGCCAGCAGCTCCTCGGGACAGTATACAGGGAATGAAAAACTGTTTTTT. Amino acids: CASSSSGQYTGNEKLFF. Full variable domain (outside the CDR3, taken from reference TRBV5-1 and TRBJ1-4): KAGVTQTPRYLIKTRGQQVTLSCSPISGHRSVSWYQQTPGQGLQFLFEYFSETQRNKGNFPGRFSGRQFSNSRSEMNVSTLELGDSALYLCASSSSGQYTGNEKLFFGSGTQLSVL.

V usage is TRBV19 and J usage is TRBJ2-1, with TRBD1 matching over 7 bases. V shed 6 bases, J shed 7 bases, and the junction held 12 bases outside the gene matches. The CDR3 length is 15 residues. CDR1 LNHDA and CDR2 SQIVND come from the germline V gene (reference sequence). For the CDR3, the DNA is TGTGCCAGTAGGTTAGGGGGCGCAGCTTCGAATGAGCAGTTCTTC. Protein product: CASRLGGAASNEQFF.

This CDR3 reads CASSIVREAGELFF. For the CDR3, the DNA is TGTGCCAGTAGTATAGTGAGGGAGGCCGGGGAGCTGTTTTTT. The rearrangement links TRBV19 to TRBJ2-2; possible D gene TRBD2, 6 bases. The CDR3 length is 14 residues. CDR1 and CDR2 (germline): LNHDA, SQIVND (reference sequence). V lost 1 base to trimming and J lost 6 bases, with 9 bases between them. Supplemented by reference TRBV19 and TRBJ2-2, the full variable domain reads DGGITQSPKYLFRKEGQNVTLSCEQNLNHDAMYWYRQDPGQGLRLIYYSQIVNDFQKGDIAEGYSVSREKKESFPLTVTSAQKNPTAFYLCASSIVREAGELFFGEGSRLTVL.

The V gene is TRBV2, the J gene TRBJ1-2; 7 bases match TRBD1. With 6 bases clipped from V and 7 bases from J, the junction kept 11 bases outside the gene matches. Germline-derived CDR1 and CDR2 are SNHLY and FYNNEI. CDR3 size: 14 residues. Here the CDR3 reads CASRRDRYPTGYTF. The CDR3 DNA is TGTGCCAGCAGAAGGGACAGATACCCCACTGGCTACACCTTC.

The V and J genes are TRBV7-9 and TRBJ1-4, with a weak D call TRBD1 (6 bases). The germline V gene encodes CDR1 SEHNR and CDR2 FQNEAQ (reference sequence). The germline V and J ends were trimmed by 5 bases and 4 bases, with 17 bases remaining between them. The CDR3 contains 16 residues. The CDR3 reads CASSDTGFPGNEKLFF. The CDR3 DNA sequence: TGTGCCAGCAGCGACACAGGGTTTCCGGGTAATGAAAAACTGTTTTTT.

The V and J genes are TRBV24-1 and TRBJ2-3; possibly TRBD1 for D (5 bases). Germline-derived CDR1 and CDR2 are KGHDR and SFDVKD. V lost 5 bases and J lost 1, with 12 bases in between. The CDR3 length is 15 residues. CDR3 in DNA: TGTGCCACCAGTGGCTGGGGCCGGGGCACAGATACGCAGTATTTT. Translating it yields CATSGWGRGTDTQYF.

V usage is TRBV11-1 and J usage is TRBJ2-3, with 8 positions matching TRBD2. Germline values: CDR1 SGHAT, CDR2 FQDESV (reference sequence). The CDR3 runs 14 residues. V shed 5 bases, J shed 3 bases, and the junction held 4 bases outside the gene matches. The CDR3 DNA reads TGTGCCAGCAGCAACGGGAGGGGTACAGATACGCAGTATTTT. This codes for CASSNGRGTDTQYF. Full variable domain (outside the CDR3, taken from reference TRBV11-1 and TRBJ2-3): EAEVAQSPRYKITEKSQAVAFWCDPISGHATLYWYRQILGQGPELLVQFQDESVVDDSQLPKDRFSAERLKGVDSTLKIQPAELGDSAMYLCASSNGRGTDTQYFGPGTRLTVL.

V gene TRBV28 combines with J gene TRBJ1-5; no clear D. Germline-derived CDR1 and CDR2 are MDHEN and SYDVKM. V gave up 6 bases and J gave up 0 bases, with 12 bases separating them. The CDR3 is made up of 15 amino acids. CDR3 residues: CASRFRHYSNQPQHF. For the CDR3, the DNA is TGTGCCAGCAGGTTCAGGCATTATAGCAATCAGCCCCAGCATTTT.

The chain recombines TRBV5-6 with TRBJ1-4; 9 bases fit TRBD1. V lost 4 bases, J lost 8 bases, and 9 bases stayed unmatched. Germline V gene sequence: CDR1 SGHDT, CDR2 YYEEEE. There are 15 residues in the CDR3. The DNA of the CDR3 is TGTGCCAGCAGCATGACAGGGGGAGGAGGAGAAAAACTGTTTTTT. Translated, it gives CASSMTGGGGEKLFF.

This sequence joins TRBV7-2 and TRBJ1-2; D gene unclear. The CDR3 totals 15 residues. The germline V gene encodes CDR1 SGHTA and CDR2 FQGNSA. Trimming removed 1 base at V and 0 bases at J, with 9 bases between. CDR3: CASSLERNSNYGYTF. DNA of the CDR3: TGTGCCAGCAGCTTAGAGAGGAATTCTAACTATGGCTACACCTTC.

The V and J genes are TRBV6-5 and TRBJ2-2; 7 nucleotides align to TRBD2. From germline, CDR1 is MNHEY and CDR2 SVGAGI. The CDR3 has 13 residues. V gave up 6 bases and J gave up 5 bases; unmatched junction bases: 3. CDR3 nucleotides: TGTGCCAGCAGCCGGGAGGCTACCGGGGAGCTGTTTTTT. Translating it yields CASSREATGELFF.

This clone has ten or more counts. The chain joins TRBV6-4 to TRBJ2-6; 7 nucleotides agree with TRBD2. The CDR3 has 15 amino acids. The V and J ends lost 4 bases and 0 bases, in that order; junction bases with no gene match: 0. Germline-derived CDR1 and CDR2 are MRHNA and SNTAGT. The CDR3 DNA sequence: TGTGCCAGCAGTGCTAGCGGCTCTGGGGCCAACGTCCTGACTTTC. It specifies CASSASGSGANVLTF.

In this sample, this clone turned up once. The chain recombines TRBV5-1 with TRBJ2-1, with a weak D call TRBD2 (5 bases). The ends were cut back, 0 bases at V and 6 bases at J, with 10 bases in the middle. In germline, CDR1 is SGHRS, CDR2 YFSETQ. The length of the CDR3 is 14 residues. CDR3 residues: CASSLGGLGNEQFF. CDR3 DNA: TGCGCCAGCAGCTTGGGAGGGCTTGGCAATGAGCAGTTCTTC. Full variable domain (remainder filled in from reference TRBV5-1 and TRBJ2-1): KAGVTQTPRYLIKTRGQQVTLSCSPISGHRSVSWYQQTPGQGLQFLFEYFSETQRNKGNFPGRFSGRQFSNSRSEMNVSTLELGDSALYLCASSLGGLGNEQFFGPGTRLTVL.

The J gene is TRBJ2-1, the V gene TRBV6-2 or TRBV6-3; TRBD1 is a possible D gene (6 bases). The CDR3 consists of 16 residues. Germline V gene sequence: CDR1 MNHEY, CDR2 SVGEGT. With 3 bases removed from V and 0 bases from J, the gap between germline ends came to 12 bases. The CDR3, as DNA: TGTGCCAGCAGTTATGGTGGCAGGGGCTCCTACAATGAGCAGTTCTTC. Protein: CASSYGGRGSYNEQFF.

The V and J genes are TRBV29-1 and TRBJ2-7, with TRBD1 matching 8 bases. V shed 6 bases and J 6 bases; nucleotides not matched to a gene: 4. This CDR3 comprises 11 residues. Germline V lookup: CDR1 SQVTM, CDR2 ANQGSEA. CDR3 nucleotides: TGCAGCGTACAGGGGGAGGTCGAGCAGTACTTC. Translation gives CSVQGEVEQYF.

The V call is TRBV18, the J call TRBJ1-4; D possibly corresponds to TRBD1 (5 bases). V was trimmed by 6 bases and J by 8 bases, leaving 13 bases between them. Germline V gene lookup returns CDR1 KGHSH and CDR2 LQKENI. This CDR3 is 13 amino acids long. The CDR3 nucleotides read TGTGCCAGCTCGGCGGAGGGACGAGAAAAACTGTTTTTT. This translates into CASSAEGREKLFF.

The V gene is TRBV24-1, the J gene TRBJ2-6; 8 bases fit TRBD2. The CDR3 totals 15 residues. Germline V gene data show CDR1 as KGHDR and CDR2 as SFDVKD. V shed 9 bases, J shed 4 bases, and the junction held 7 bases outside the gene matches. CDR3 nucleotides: TGTGCCACCGCTGCGGGGGGTCGGGGGGCCAACGTCCTGACTTTC. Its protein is CATAAGGRGANVLTF.

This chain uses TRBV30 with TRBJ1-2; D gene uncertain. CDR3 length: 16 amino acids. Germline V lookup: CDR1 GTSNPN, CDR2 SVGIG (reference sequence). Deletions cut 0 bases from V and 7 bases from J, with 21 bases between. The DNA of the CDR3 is TGTGCCTGGAGTGTACTTTCTCTCGTTGCGGGAGGTGGCTACACCTTC. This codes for CAWSVLSLVAGGGYTF.

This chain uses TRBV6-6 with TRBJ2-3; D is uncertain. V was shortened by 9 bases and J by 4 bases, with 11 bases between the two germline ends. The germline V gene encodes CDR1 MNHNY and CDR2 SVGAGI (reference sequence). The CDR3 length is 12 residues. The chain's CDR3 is CASGAYADTQYF. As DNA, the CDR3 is TGTGCCAGTGGAGCGTATGCAGATACGCAGTATTTT.

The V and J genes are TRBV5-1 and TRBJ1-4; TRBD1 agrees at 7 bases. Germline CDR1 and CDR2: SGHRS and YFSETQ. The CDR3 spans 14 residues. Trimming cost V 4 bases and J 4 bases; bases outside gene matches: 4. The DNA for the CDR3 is TGCGCCAGCAGCGTGGGACAGTATAATGAAAAACTGTTTTTT. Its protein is CASSVGQYNEKLFF.